What follows are 25 T cell receptor beta chains derived from one specimen sequenced in a study of beta chain features in type 1 diabetes. Study-level findings and limits: TCRB CDR3s were moderately but significantly shorter in Type 1 diabetes patients in all four CD4+ subsets.

Reverse transcribing all isolated RNA meant expressed TCRB transcripts were sequenced. Sequenced by immunoSEQ multiplex PCR; TCRdb stores in-frame clones only, minus some. Of about 160,000 clones in the sample, roughly 63% were seen once. Their specific antigens are unknown. Sequenced material: naive CD4+ T cells from blood. Receptors originate from a young man with type 1 diabetes.

The V gene is TRBV5-1, the J gene TRBJ2-7; D not certain. Per germline, CDR1 SGHRS and CDR2 YFSETQ. V shed 3 bases and J shed 2 bases, with 9 bases lying between them. This CDR3 region has 13 residues. The CDR3 nucleotides are TGCGCCAGCAGCTCACGGATGACCTACGAGCAGTACTTC. Its translation: CASSSRMTYEQYF.

The V call is TRBV7-2, the J call TRBJ2-7, with TRBD2 matching 7 bases. Per germline, CDR1 SGHTA and CDR2 FQGNSA. Trimming at V came to 2 bases and at J to 3 bases, leaving 7 bases not matched to a gene. The CDR3 consists of 15 residues. The CDR3: CASSLRRGLGYEQYF. For the CDR3, the DNA is TGTGCCAGCAGCTTACGGCGGGGGTTGGGCTACGAGCAGTACTTC.

CDR3 region: CASSFSQGSYEQYF. CDR3 in DNA: TGTGCCAGCAGTTTTTCGCAGGGTTCCTACGAGCAGTACTTC. The rearrangement links TRBV28 to TRBJ2-7, with a tentative D call TRBD1 (5 bases). CDR1 MDHEN and CDR2 SYDVKM come from the germline V gene. V gave up 3 bases and J gave up 1 base, with 10 bases separating them. The CDR3 sequence is 14 residues long.

This clone showed up just a few times. The chain is built from TRBV30 and TRBJ2-1; TRBD2 matches 10 bases. The CDR3 has 16 amino acids. Germline trimming cut 2 bases from V and 1 base from J; bases unmatched to any gene: 5. In germline, CDR1 is GTSNPN, CDR2 SVGIG (reference sequence). The DNA for the CDR3 is TGTGCCTGGAGTACCCCAGCGGGGGGGTCCTACAATGAGCAGTTCTTC. Translating it yields CAWSTPAGGSYNEQFF. Based on the CDR3 plus reference TRBV30 and TRBJ2-1, the full variable domain is SQTIHQWPATLVQPVGSPLSLECTVEGTSNPNLYWYRQAAGRGLQLLFYSVGIGQISSEVPQNLSASRPQDRQFILSSKKLLLSDSGFYLCAWSTPAGGSYNEQFFGPGTRLTVL.

This rearrangement joins TRBV5-8 to TRBJ1-6; D ambiguous. Germline-derived CDR1 and CDR2 are SGHTS and YDEGEE. The CDR3 runs to 14 residues. The V and J ends lost 7 bases and 7 bases respectively, with 15 bases between them. This CDR3 reads CASSRIRWNSPLHF. CDR3 nucleotide sequence: TGTGCCAGCTCCCGCATCAGGTGGAATTCACCCCTCCACTTT.

The rearrangement links TRBV9 to TRBJ2-7, with 10 bases fitting TRBD1. The trim removed 2 bases at V and 2 bases at J, leaving 4 bases unmatched. This CDR3 spans 15 amino acids. Per germline, CDR1 SGDLS and CDR2 YYNGEE. CDR3 protein: CASSVGTGDTYEQYF. The CDR3 DNA reads TGTGCCAGCAGCGTCGGGACAGGGGATACCTACGAGCAGTACTTC.

In regard to this clone: Other DNA variants within this sample encode the same CDR3. This sequence joins TRBV9 and TRBJ1-1; no definite D call. Germline lookup yields CDR1 SGDLS and CDR2 YYNGEE. Trimming stripped 2 bases from V and 0 bases from J, with 5 bases between. This CDR3 region has 13 residues. The CDR3 DNA reads as TGTGCCAGCAGCGTCGCAGTGAACACTGAAGCTTTCTTT. The encoded protein is CASSVAVNTEAFF.

The rearrangement links TRBV27 to TRBJ2-3; no reliable D call. The CDR3 contains 12 residues. Germline V gives CDR1 MNHEY, CDR2 SMNVEV (reference sequence). The V end was cut by 7 bases, the J end by 0 bases, with 5 bases between. CDR3 region: CASILSTDTQYF. The CDR3 DNA reads as TGTGCCAGCATCCTGAGCACAGATACGCAGTATTTT.

V gene TRBV27 combines with J gene TRBJ2-4, with D maybe TRBD2 (5 bases). The length of the CDR3 is 12 residues. Per the germline V gene, CDR1 is MNHEY and CDR2 is SMNVEV (reference sequence). V was clipped by 3 bases and J by 5 bases, with 5 bases between them. The CDR3 spells CASSLRENIQYF. The DNA of the CDR3 is TGTGCCAGCAGTTTGCGGGAAAACATTCAGTACTTC.

This clone was observed a few times. The chain is built from TRBV29-1 and TRBJ2-7; D uncertain. V was trimmed by 6 bases and J by 3 bases, leaving 9 bases between them. The CDR3 contains 11 residues. Germline V gene sequence: CDR1 SQVTM, CDR2 ANQGSEA. CDR3 sequence reads: CSVVAHYEQYF. Here the CDR3 DNA reads TGCAGCGTCGTGGCCCACTACGAGCAGTACTTC.

The genes are TRBV14 and TRBJ2-7; D call uncertain. The length of the CDR3 is 17 residues. Germline CDR1 is SGHDN and CDR2 is FVKESK. Trimming took 0 bases from V and 0 from J, leaving 15 bases between them. The CDR3 sequence: CASSQDELTVSSYEQYF. The CDR3 DNA sequence: TGTGCCAGCAGCCAAGATGAACTTACGGTTAGCTCCTACGAGCAGTACTTC.

The chain uses TRBV23-1 and TRBJ1-1; tentative D call: TRBD1 (5 bases). TRBV23-1 is sorted into the ORF group, with uncertain function. The V end lost 0 bases, the J end lost 0 bases, and 17 bases lay between the germline ends. The CDR3 extends over 18 amino acids. The CDR3 protein is CASSQSIQPPGVNTEAFF. The DNA of the CDR3 is TGCGCCAGCAGTCAATCAATACAGCCACCGGGGGTGAACACTGAAGCTTTCTTT.

The chain couples TRBV4-3 to TRBJ2-7; the match to TRBD1 covers 8 bases. Germline values: CDR1 LGHNA, CDR2 YSLEER. V lost 0 bases and J lost 6; bases outside the gene matches: 7. CDR3 size: 15 residues. The DNA of the CDR3 is TGCGCCAGCAGCCAAGACACGACAGGGGATTTCGAGCAGTACTTC. Protein product: CASSQDTTGDFEQYF.

Only a few counts were recorded for this clone. The gene calls are TRBV9 and TRBJ2-5; TRBD1 aligns across 9 bases. Germline loops: CDR1 SGDLS, CDR2 YYNGEE. The CDR3 sequence is 16 residues long. V gave up 0 bases and J gave up 5 bases; unmatched junction bases: 8. The CDR3 DNA sequence: TGTGCCAGCAGCGTAGCTACGGACAGGGGATGGGAGACCCAGTACTTC. As protein: CASSVATDRGWETQYF.

This clone was detected once. This rearrangement joins TRBV9 to TRBJ2-1, with 14 bases that match TRBD2. V lost 3 bases to trimming and J lost 5 bases; unmatched junction nucleotides: 1. There are 15 residues in the CDR3. Germline-derived CDR1 and CDR2 are SGDLS and YYNGEE. The CDR3 nucleotides are TGTGCCAGCAGCGCGGGACTAGCGGGGGACAATGAGCAGTTCTTC. Protein product: CASSAGLAGDNEQFF.

V usage is TRBV10-3 and J usage is TRBJ2-1, with D perhaps matching TRBD1 or TRBD2 (6 bases each). The CDR3 consists of 15 residues. The V gene's germline CDR1 is ENHRY and CDR2 SYGVKD. Trimming removed 0 bases at V and 7 bases at J, with 13 bases between. CDR3 residues: CAISESGGGGNEQFF. The CDR3 DNA follows: TGTGCCATCAGTGAGTCTGGAGGGGGAGGAAATGAGCAGTTCTTC.

The V call is TRBV4-3, the J call TRBJ2-3; D gene uncertain. CDR3 length: 14 residues. V was clipped by 6 bases and J by 0 bases, with 10 bases between them. CDR1 LGHNA and CDR2 YSLEER come from the germline V gene. The DNA of the CDR3 is TGCGCCAGCAGTAAGGGATTTAGCACAGATACGCAGTATTTT. Translated: CASSKGFSTDTQYF.

The chain combines TRBV7-9 with TRBJ2-7; the match to TRBD1 covers 12 bases. The germline V gene has CDR1 SEHNR and CDR2 FQNEAQ (reference sequence). V trimming: 0 bases; J trimming: 3 bases; junction bases outside the gene matches: 6. The CDR3 length is 17 residues. This chain's CDR3 is CASSLAGTGGLIYEQYF. In nucleotides, the CDR3 is TGTGCCAGCAGCTTAGCAGGGACAGGGGGCTTAATCTACGAGCAGTACTTC.

The table lists this clone with a few counts. The chain links TRBV5-1 to TRBJ2-5; D gene ambiguous. In germline, CDR1 is SGHRS, CDR2 YFSETQ. The CDR3 extends over 15 amino acids. Between the trimmed V and J ends, which lost 0 bases and 3 bases, there was a span of 12 bases. Here the CDR3 DNA reads TGCGCCAGCAGCTTGGCCAGAGGTGGGAAAGAGACCCAGTACTTC. It specifies CASSLARGGKETQYF.

The chain couples TRBV10-3 to TRBJ2-3, with no clear D. This CDR3 has 12 residues. V was shortened by 6 bases and J by 1 base, with 5 bases between the two germline ends. Germline V CDR1 and CDR2: ENHRY, SYGVKD. The CDR3 region has the DNA TGTGCCATCAGAGACCGCACAGATACGCAGTATTTT. Amino acids: CAIRDRTDTQYF.

This clone was seen a few times. CDR3 sequence (DNA): TGTGCCAGCAGCGGATATAGGAACCACACAGATACGCAGTATTTT. Translated, it gives CASSGYRNHTDTQYF. The chain recombines TRBV7-9 with TRBJ2-3; D uncertain. CDR1 and CDR2 from the germline V gene are SEHNR and FQNEAQ (reference sequence). The CDR3 length is 15 residues. With 5 bases removed from V and 2 bases from J, the gap between germline ends came to 14 bases. Drawing the rest from reference TRBV7-9 and TRBJ2-3, the complete variable domain is DTGVSQNPRHKITKRGQNVTFRCDPISEHNRLYWYRQTLGQGPEFLTYFQNEAQLEKSRLLSDRFSAERPKGSFSTLEIQRTEQGDSAMYLCASSGYRNHTDTQYFGPGTRLTVL.

This rearrangement joins TRBV7-9 to TRBJ2-7; possibly TRBD1 or TRBD2 for D (5 bases each). Looked up from germline, CDR1 is SEHNR and CDR2 is FQNEAQ (reference sequence). V dropped 1 base and J dropped 0 bases, with 16 bases sitting between them. The CDR3 runs to 17 residues. The CDR3 DNA reads TGTGCCAGCAGCTTAGGTTATGAGACAGAGGGCTCCTACGAGCAGTACTTC. Translating gives CASSLGYETEGSYEQYF.

CDR3 sequence: CASSLARTDTQYF. The CDR3, as DNA: TGTGCCAGCAGCTTAGCCAGGACAGATACGCAGTATTTT. The chain couples TRBV7-9 to TRBJ2-3; D remains unclear. The CDR3 is made up of 13 amino acids. The germline CDR1 and CDR2 sequences are SEHNR and FQNEAQ (reference sequence). Trimming removed 0 bases from V and 3 bases from J, with 4 bases in between.

This sequence joins TRBV7-2 and TRBJ2-3; 7 bases map to TRBD1. Germline CDR1 is SGHTA and CDR2 is FQGNSA. The CDR3 is 13 residues long. Trimming at V came to 3 bases and at J to 6 bases, leaving 3 bases not matched to a gene. The chain's CDR3 is CASSFKGADTQYF. Written as DNA, the CDR3 is TGTGCCAGCAGCTTTAAGGGGGCGGATACGCAGTATTTT.

The chain links TRBV28 to TRBJ2-1, with TRBD2 identical over 8 bases. The germline V gene encodes CDR1 MDHEN and CDR2 SYDVKM. J was trimmed by 9 bases and V by 8 bases; bases with no gene match: 6. This CDR3 comprises 12 residues. In DNA form, the CDR3 reads TGTGCCAGCGCCACGCGGGGGGTTGAGCAGTTCTTC. Amino acids: CASATRGVEQFF.